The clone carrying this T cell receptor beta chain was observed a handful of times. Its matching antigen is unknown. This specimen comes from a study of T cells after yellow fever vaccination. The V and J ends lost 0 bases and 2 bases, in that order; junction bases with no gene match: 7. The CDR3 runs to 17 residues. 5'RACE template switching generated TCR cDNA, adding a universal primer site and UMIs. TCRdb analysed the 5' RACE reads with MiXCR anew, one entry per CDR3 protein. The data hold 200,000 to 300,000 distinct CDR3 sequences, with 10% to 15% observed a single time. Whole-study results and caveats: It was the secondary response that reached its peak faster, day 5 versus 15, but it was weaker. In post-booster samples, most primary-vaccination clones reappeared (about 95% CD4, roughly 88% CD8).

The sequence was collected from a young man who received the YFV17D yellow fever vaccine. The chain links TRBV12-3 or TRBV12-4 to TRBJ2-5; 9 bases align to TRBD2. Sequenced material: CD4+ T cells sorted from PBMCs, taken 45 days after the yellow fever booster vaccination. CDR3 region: CASSLAPAGGRQETQYF. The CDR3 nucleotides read TGTGCCAGCAGTTTAGCCCCAGCGGGAGGAAGGCAAGAGACCCAGTACTTC.